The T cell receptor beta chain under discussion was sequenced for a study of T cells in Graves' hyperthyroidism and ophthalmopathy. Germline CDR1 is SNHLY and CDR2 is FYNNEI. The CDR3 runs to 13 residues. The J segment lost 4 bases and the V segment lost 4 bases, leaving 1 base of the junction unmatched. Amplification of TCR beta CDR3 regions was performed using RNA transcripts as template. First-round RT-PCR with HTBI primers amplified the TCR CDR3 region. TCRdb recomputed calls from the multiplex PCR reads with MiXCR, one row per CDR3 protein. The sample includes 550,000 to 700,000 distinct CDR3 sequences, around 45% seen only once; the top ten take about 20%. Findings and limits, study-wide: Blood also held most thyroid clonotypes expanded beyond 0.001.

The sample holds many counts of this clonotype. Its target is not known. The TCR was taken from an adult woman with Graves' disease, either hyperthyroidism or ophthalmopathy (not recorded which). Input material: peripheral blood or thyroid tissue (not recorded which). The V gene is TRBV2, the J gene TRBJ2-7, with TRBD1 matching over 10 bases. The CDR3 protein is CASSGTGGYEQYF. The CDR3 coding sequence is TGTGCCAGCAGTGGGACAGGGGGTTACGAGCAGTACTTC.